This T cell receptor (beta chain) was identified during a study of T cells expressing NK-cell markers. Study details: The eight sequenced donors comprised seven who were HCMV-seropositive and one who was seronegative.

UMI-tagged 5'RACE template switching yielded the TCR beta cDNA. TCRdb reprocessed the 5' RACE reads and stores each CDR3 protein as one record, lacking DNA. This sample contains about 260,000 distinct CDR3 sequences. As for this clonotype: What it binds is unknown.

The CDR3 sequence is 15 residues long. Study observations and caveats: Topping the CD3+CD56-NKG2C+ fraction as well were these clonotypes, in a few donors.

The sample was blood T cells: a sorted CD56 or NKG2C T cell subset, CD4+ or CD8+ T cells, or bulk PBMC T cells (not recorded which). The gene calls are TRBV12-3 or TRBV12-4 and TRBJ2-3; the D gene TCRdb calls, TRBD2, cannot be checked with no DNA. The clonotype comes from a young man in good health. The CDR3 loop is CASSLTSGGRDTQYF.